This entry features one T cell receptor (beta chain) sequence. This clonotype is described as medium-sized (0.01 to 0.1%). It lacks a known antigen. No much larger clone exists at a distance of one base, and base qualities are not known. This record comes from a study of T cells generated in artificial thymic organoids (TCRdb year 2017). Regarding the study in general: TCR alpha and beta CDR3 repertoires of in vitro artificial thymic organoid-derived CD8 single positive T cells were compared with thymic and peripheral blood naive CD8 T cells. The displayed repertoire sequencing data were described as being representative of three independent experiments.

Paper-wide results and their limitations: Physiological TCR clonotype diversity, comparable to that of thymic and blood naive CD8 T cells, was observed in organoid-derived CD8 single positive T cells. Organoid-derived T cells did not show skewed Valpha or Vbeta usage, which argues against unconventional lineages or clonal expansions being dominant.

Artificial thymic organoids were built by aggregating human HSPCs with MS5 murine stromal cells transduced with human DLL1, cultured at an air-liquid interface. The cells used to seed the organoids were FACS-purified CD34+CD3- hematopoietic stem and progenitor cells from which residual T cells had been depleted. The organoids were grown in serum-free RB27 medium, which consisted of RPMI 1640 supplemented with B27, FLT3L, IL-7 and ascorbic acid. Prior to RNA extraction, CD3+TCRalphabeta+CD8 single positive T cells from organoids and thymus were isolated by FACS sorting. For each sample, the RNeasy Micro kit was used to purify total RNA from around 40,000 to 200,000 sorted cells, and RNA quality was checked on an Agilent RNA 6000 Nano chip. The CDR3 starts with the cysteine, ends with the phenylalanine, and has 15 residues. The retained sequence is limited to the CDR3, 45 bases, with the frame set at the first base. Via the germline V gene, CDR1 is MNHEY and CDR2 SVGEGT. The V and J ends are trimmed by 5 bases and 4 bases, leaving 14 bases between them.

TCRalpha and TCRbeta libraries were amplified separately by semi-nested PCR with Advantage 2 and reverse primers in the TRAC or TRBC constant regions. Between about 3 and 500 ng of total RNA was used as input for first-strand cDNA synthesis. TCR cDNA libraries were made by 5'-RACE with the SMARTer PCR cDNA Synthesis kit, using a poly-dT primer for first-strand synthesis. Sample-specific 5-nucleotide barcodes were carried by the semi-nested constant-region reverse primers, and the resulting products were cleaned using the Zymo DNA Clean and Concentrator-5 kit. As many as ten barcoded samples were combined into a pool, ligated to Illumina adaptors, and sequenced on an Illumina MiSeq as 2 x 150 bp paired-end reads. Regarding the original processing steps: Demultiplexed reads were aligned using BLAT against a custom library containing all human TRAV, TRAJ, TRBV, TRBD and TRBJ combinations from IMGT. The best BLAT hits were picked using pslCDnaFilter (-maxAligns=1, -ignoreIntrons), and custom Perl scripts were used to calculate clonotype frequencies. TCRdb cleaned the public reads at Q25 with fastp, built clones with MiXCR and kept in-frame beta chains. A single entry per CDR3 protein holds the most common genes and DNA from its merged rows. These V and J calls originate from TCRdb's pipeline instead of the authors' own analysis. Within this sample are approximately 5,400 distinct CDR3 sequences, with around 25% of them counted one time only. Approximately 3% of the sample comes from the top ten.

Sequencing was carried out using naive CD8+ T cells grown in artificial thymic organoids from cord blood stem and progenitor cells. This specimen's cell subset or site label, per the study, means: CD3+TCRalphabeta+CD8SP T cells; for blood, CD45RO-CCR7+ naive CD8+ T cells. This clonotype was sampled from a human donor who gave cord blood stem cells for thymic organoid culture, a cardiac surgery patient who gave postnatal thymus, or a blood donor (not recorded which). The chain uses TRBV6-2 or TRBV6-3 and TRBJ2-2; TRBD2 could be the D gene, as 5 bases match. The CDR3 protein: CASSLGGYFTGELFF. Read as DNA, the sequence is TGTGCCAGCAGTCTCGGCGGGTACTTCACCGGGGAGCTGTTTTTT.